Shown below are 2 T cell receptor beta chains from a single sample sequenced in a study of cytomegalovirus exposure and HLA in healthy donors. Using immunoSEQ multiplex PCR, the repertoire was profiled, and TCRdb retains in-frame clones only, with some absent. The sample lists 300,000 to 450,000 clones, about nine tenths occurring once. The sequenced material came from PBMCs. These receptors originate from a woman between 18 and 29 years old in good health and CMV-seronegative.

The V call is TRBV28, the J call TRBJ2-7; TRBD1 matches 9 bases. The length of the CDR3 is 16 residues. V shed 6 bases and J 2 bases; nucleotides not matched to a gene: 11. Germline values: CDR1 MDHEN, CDR2 SYDVKM. CDR3 in amino acids: CASRTPGTGFTYEQYF. CDR3 nucleotide sequence: TGTGCCAGCAGGACCCCTGGGACAGGGTTTACCTACGAGCAGTACTTC. The complete variable domain, with remaining parts taken from reference TRBV28 and TRBJ2-7, reads DVKVTQSSRYLVKRTGEKVFLECVQDMDHENMFWYRQDPGLGLRLIYFSYDVKMKEKGDIPEGYSVSREKKERFSLILESASTNQTSMYLCASRTPGTGFTYEQYFGPGTRLTVT.

The genes are TRBV25-1 and TRBJ1-2; D possibly corresponds to TRBD1 (6 bases). The CDR3 has 16 residues. V dropped 2 bases and J dropped 1 base, with 14 bases sitting between them. Germline CDR1 reads MGHDK; CDR2 reads SYGVNS. DNA of the CDR3: TGTGCCAGCAGTGAAATGGGGACACTGAATAACTATGGCTACACCTTC. Translation: CASSEMGTLNNYGYTF.